One sample yielded the 13 T cell receptor beta chains listed below, sequenced in a study of tumor and adjacent non-tumor tissue in lung cancer. The template was RNA from unsorted bulk tissue. TCRbeta libraries were built with three rounds of nested PCR, modified from ARM-PCR. TCRdb itself ran the multiplex PCR reads through MiXCR, one entry per CDR3 protein. The sample shows around 70,000 distinct CDR3 sequences, just under 60% of them seen only once. Sequencing was carried out using lung tumor tissue. These receptors were taken from a man aged 45 to 65 with non-small cell lung cancer.

This clonotype was counted a few times. One junction end does not reproduce the germline sequence, and a read error may be involved. V is TRBV7-9 and J is TRBJ1-1; D gene unclear. Germline V CDR1 and CDR2: SEHNR, FQNEAQ (reference sequence). This CDR3 is 15 amino acids long. The CDR3 region has the DNA TGTGGCAGCAGCTCCTGGACGGCCGAGAACACTGAAGTTTTCTTT. Translated, it gives CGSSSWTAENTEVFF. Full variable domain (rest looked up from reference TRBV7-9 and TRBJ1-1): DTGVSQNPRHKITKRGQNVTFRCDPISEHNRLYWYRQTLGQGPEFLTYFQNEAQLEKSRLLSDRFSAERPKGSFSTLEIQRTEQGDSAMYLCGSSSWTAENTEVFFGQGTRLTVV.

On this clonotype: A much more abundant neighbour one base away suggests this may be a read error. The chain couples TRBV5-5 to TRBJ1-3; 12 bases are a match to TRBD1. The CDR3 is made up of 18 amino acids. Germline CDR1 and CDR2: SGHKS and YYEKEE (reference sequence). The CDR3 coding sequence is TGTGTCAGCAGCTGGGTCCCGGGACAGGGGGCGACTGGAAACACCATATATTTT. This sequence encodes CVSSWVPGQGATGNTIYF.

This clonotype was counted ten times or more. The genes are TRBV6-1 and TRBJ2-7, with TRBD1 as a possible D gene (6 bases). The CDR3 runs to 13 residues. Looked up from germline, CDR1 is MNHNS and CDR2 is SASEGT. Between the trimmed V and J ends, which lost 7 bases and 2 bases, there was a span of 12 bases. This chain's CDR3 is CASNSQGPYEQYF. For the CDR3, the DNA is TGTGCCAGCAATTCACAGGGACCCTACGAGCAGTACTTC.

At least ten counts were recorded for this clonotype. The chain employs TRBV28 and TRBJ2-7, with 7 bases that match TRBD1. The length of the CDR3 is 14 residues. J was trimmed by 6 bases and V by 6 bases; bases with no gene match: 11. Germline V CDR1 and CDR2: MDHEN, SYDVKM. The CDR3 DNA reads as TGTGCCAGCAGGCCGACAGGGAGTACTACCGAGCAGTACTTC. This codes for CASRPTGSTTEQYF.

Of note for this clonotype: This clone may be a read error of a much larger clone one base away. This sequence joins TRBV5-6 and TRBJ2-5, with a tentative D call TRBD2 (7 bases). CDR3 length equals 16 residues. Trimming stripped 4 bases from V and 2 bases from J, with 18 bases between. In germline, CDR1 is SGHDT, CDR2 YYEEEE. CDR3 DNA sequence: TGTGCCAGCAGCATCCAACAGGGAGGGCTACAAGAGACCCAGTACTTC. It is translated as CASSIQQGGLQETQYF.

Notes on this clonotype: Mismatch with germline at one junction end may stem from a read error. This chain's CDR3 is CASRTTGPEQF. The CDR3 DNA reads as TGTGCCAGTAGAACCACAGGGCCTGAGCAGTTC. The chain links TRBV6-5 to TRBJ2-1; tentatively, D is TRBD1 (6 bases). Germline lookup yields CDR1 MNHEY and CDR2 SVGAGI. This CDR3 is 11 amino acids long.

Only one count was recorded for this clonotype. The junction departs from the called germline gene at one end, perhaps through a read error. The chain employs TRBV5-6 and TRBJ2-5; D might be TRBD2 (6 bases). Germline-derived CDR1 and CDR2 are SGHDT and YYEEEE. The CDR3 consists of 13 residues. In DNA form, the CDR3 reads TGCACCAGCAGTAGGAGGGATATTGGGACCCAGTACTTC. Translating it yields CTSSRRDIGTQYF.

This clonotype counts as medium-sized. The chain employs TRBV11-2 and TRBJ1-2, with TRBD1 matching over 11 bases. Unmatched junction bases numbered 5, after V lost 5 bases and J lost 3 bases. The CDR3 is made up of 15 amino acids. CDR1 is SGHAT, CDR2 FQNNGV, per germline. As DNA, the CDR3 is TGTGCCAGCAGCGGGCGGACAGGGGGCCACTATGGCTACACCTTC. This translates into CASSGRTGGHYGYTF.

Worth noting for this clonotype: A much larger clone differs by one base, so this may be a read error. The chain combines TRBV7-9 with TRBJ2-5, with D possibly TRBD2 on 6 matching bases. This CDR3 spans 14 amino acids. Germline lookup yields CDR1 SEHNR and CDR2 FQNEAQ (reference sequence). The CDR3 is CTSRLQEGKETQYF. CDR3 coding DNA: TGTACCAGCAGGCTACAGGAGGGGAAAGAGACCCAGTACTTC.

This clonotype was detected many times. V usage is TRBV5-6 and J usage is TRBJ1-6; D not certain. The germline V gene has CDR1 SGHDT and CDR2 YYEEEE. The ends were cut back, 3 bases at V and 7 bases at J, with 14 bases in the middle. CDR3 length: 15 amino acids. In DNA, the CDR3 is TGTGCCAGCAGCTACGACTCGGTGCGCAATTCACCCCTCCACTTT. This codes for CASSYDSVRNSPLHF.

This clonotype was counted between two and nine times. The rearrangement links TRBV6-5 to TRBJ2-5; a possible D gene is TRBD1 (5 bases). The germline V gene encodes CDR1 MNHEY and CDR2 SVGAGI. V was pared by 0 bases and J by 1 base, with 12 bases between. The CDR3 has 16 amino acids. CDR3 DNA: TGTGCCAGCAGTTACTCGTACAGGTCAAGCCAAGAGACCCAGTACTTC. It is translated as CASSYSYRSSQETQYF.

A word on this clonotype: In this CDR3 the conserved last residue, phenylalanine or tryptophan, is missing, so a read error is likely. This chain connects TRBV29-1 to TRBJ2-5; 7 nucleotides match TRBD2. V gave up 3 bases and J gave up 4 bases; unmatched junction bases: 14. Germline V gene lookup returns CDR1 SQVTM and CDR2 ANQGSEA. The CDR3 covers 16 residues. This chain's CDR3 is CSVDGRLAGVSETQYS. The CDR3 coding sequence is TGCAGCGTTGATGGGAGACTAGCCGGAGTTTCAGAGACCCAGTACTCC.

This clonotype was detected only a few times. CDR3 in DNA: TGTGCCAGCAATGGCGACAGGGGCTATGGCTACACCTTC. Its protein is CASNGDRGYGYTF. The gene calls are TRBV25-1 and TRBJ1-2; 8 nucleotides align to TRBD1. The germline V gene encodes CDR1 MGHDK and CDR2 SYGVNS. The CDR3 sequence is 13 residues long. Unmatched junction bases numbered 5, after V lost 7 bases and J lost 4 bases.